One sample yielded the 18 T cell receptor beta chains listed below, sequenced in a study of blood T cell repertoires in COVID-19. The data were produced by immunoSEQ multiplex PCR, yet TCRdb's version contains in-frame clones alone and is incomplete. The sample has about 220,000 clones, about nine tenths seen once. Sequencing input: PBMCs or T cells enriched from blood (not recorded which). The receptors were gathered from a woman aged 25 to 45 with acute COVID-19.

Written as DNA, the CDR3 is TGTGCCAGCAGCCCCCGACTAGCGGGGGTCAACACCGGGGAGCTGTTTTTT. As protein: CASSPRLAGVNTGELFF. V is TRBV4-2 and J is TRBJ2-2; 12 nucleotides match TRBD2. Trimming took 4 bases from V and 2 from J; bases not matched to a gene: 5. CDR3 size: 17 residues. Germline V gene sequence: CDR1 LGHNA, CDR2 YNFKEQ.

Only one count was recorded for this clone. This chain connects TRBV10-2 to TRBJ2-3; 12 bases align to TRBD2. This CDR3 spans 16 amino acids. Per the germline V gene, CDR1 is WSHSY and CDR2 is SAAADI. The V segment lost 6 bases and the J segment 2 bases; nucleotides outside the gene matches: 6. The CDR3 DNA sequence: TGCGCCAGCAGCCTCACTAGCGGGGGGACCACAGATACGCAGTATTTT. It yields the protein CASSLTSGGTTDTQYF.

The chain combines TRBV7-9 with TRBJ1-2; TRBD1 matches at 7 bases. V shed 3 bases, J shed 7 bases, and the junction held 5 bases outside the gene matches. CDR3 length equals 13 residues. From germline, CDR1 is SEHNR and CDR2 FQNEAQ (reference sequence). The CDR3 bases are TGTGCCAGCAGCTTCGAGCAGGGGGTTGGCTACACCTTC. It encodes CASSFEQGVGYTF. Together with reference TRBV7-9 and TRBJ1-2, the CDR3 gives the full variable domain: DTGVSQNPRHKITKRGQNVTFRCDPISEHNRLYWYRQTLGQGPEFLTYFQNEAQLEKSRLLSDRFSAERPKGSFSTLEIQRTEQGDSAMYLCASSFEQGVGYTFGSGTRLTVV.

This chain joins TRBV6-2 or TRBV6-3 and TRBJ2-1; 7 bases match TRBD2. V dropped 4 bases and J dropped 3; count of bases not matched to a gene: 3. There are 14 residues in the CDR3. Germline V CDR1 and CDR2: MNHEY, SVGEGT. The CDR3 reads CASSFRGDYNEQFF. The CDR3 coding sequence is TGTGCCAGCAGTTTTCGGGGGGACTACAATGAGCAGTTCTTC.

The chain uses TRBV2 and TRBJ1-3, with 7 positions matching TRBD1. From germline, CDR1 is SNHLY and CDR2 FYNNEI. This CDR3 contains 15 residues. Trimming cost V 6 bases and J 0 bases; bases outside gene matches: 5. This chain's CDR3 is CASRLDRDSGNTIYF. As DNA, the CDR3 is TGTGCCAGCAGACTCGACAGGGACTCTGGAAACACCATATATTTT.

The chain couples TRBV4-1 to TRBJ1-4; tentative D call: TRBD1 (5 bases). CDR3 length: 13 residues. Per the germline V gene, CDR1 is MGHRA and CDR2 is YSYEKL. Trimming shortened V by 4 bases and J by 8 bases, and 11 bases separated the two germline ends. The chain's CDR3 is CASSLVRGEKLFF. The DNA for the CDR3 is TGCGCCAGCAGCCTCGTCCGGGGGGAAAAACTGTTTTTT.

CDR3 residues: CASSRQGQGTEQFF. DNA of the CDR3: TGTGCCAGCAGCCGGCAGGGACAGGGGACTGAGCAGTTCTTC. The chain uses TRBV7-2 and TRBJ2-1; 10 bases map to TRBD1. Germline values: CDR1 SGHTA, CDR2 FQGNSA. CDR3 length equals 14 residues. V shed 5 bases and J 9 bases; nucleotides not matched to a gene: 7.

V usage is TRBV19 and J usage is TRBJ1-6; possibly TRBD1 for D (5 bases). Trimming left V 6 bases short and J 6 bases short, with 18 bases between. CDR3 length: 16 amino acids. Germline values: CDR1 LNHDA, CDR2 SQIVND (reference sequence). CDR3 nucleotide sequence: TGTGCCAGTAGCGAGAGAGCGGGGGATACTAATTCACCCCTCCACTTT. Translating it yields CASSERAGDTNSPLHF.

The rearrangement links TRBV5-1 to TRBJ2-7; D might be TRBD1 (7 bases). Deletions cut 2 bases from V and 6 bases from J, with 15 bases between. Germline V lookup: CDR1 SGHRS, CDR2 YFSETQ. The CDR3 length is 14 residues. CDR3 sequence reads: CASSFGGGNGEQYF. CDR3 DNA sequence: TGCGCCAGCAGCTTTGGAGGGGGCAATGGCGAGCAGTACTTC.

V usage is TRBV29-1 and J usage is TRBJ2-6, with no clear D. Germline loops: CDR1 SQVTM, CDR2 ANQGSEA. Trimming removed 4 bases from V and 1 base from J, with 5 bases in between. This CDR3 has 13 amino acids. The CDR3 coding sequence is TGCAGCGTTGGACTTTCTGGGGCCAACGTCCTGACTTTC. This gives the protein CSVGLSGANVLTF.

The chain joins TRBV5-1 to TRBJ1-1, with D tentatively TRBD1 (5 bases). CDR1 SGHRS and CDR2 YFSETQ come from the germline V gene. V lost 3 bases and J lost 1, with 13 bases in between. The CDR3 has 15 residues. The CDR3 DNA reads as TGCGCCAGCAGCTGGACCGACAGAAAGAACACTGAAGCTTTCTTT. This codes for CASSWTDRKNTEAFF.

The gene calls are TRBV27 and TRBJ1-2, with 8 bases identical to TRBD1. Germline CDR1 MNHEY, CDR2 SMNVEV (reference sequence). V lost 3 bases to trimming and J lost 4 bases; unmatched junction nucleotides: 7. This CDR3 has 15 amino acids. CDR3 amino acids: CASSFLDRGGYGYTF. The CDR3, as DNA: TGTGCCAGCAGTTTCCTCGACAGGGGAGGCTATGGCTACACCTTC.

This clone was observed at least ten times. The chain joins TRBV28 to TRBJ1-5, with a weak D call TRBD1 (6 bases). CDR3 length: 20 amino acids. Germline assignment: CDR1 MDHEN and CDR2 SYDVKM. Trimming left V 5 bases short and J 4 bases short, with 30 bases between. CDR3 sequence reads: CASSNRVLRRLGRGNQPQHF. Here the CDR3 DNA reads TGTGCCAGCAGTAACAGGGTTTTACGTCGCCTGGGCCGGGGAAATCAGCCCCAGCATTTT.

V gene TRBV12-5 combines with J gene TRBJ2-5, with a tentative D call TRBD1 (6 bases). V was cut by 5 bases and J by 5 bases, with 12 bases left in between. The V gene's germline CDR1 is LGHNT and CDR2 FRNRAP. The CDR3 has 13 residues. The CDR3 is CASGQTGLETQYF. Here the CDR3 DNA reads TGTGCTAGTGGTCAAACAGGGCTGGAGACCCAGTACTTC.

As to this clone: The junction departs from the called germline gene at one end, perhaps through a read error. The V call is TRBV18, the J call TRBJ2-7, with TRBD1 matching 7 bases. The germline gives CDR1 KGHSH, CDR2 LQKENI. The CDR3 is 16 residues long. CDR3 in DNA: TGTGCCAGCTCAACACCCATGGGACAGTCGAACTACGAGCAGTACTTC. It specifies CASSTPMGQSNYEQYF.

The CDR3 DNA follows: TGTGCCAGCAGCCAAGGATGGCGGGGGTCGACAGATACGCAGTATTTT. Translated: CASSQGWRGSTDTQYF. This rearrangement joins TRBV3-1 (or the pseudogene TRBV3-2) to TRBJ2-3; TRBD2 matches at 7 bases. Trimming cost V 1 base and J 3 bases; bases outside gene matches: 7. This CDR3 is 16 amino acids long. Germline-derived CDR1 and CDR2 are LGHDT and YNNKEL (reference sequence).

The CDR3 protein is CASSQDGQGFGRNQPQHF. The DNA of the CDR3 is TGCGCCAGCAGCCAAGATGGACAGGGGTTTGGTCGCAATCAGCCCCAGCATTTT. The J gene is TRBJ1-5, the V gene TRBV4-1, with 9 bases aligning to TRBD1. J was trimmed by 2 bases and V by 0 bases; bases with no gene match: 8. CDR1 is MGHRA, CDR2 YSYEKL, per germline. This CDR3 has 18 amino acids.

This clone was detected a few times. This chain joins TRBV29-1 and TRBJ2-7; 10 nucleotides line up with TRBD1. The germline CDR1 and CDR2 sequences are SQVTM and ANQGSEA. The CDR3 is 13 residues long. The V and J ends lost 4 bases and 2 bases, in that order; junction bases with no gene match: 2. CDR3 DNA sequence: TGCAGCGTTGCCGGACAGGGGGCCTACGAGCAGTACTTC. It translates to CSVAGQGAYEQYF.